The subject of this entry is one T cell receptor (beta chain). Recruited during active infection, patients (from Seattle) were subsequently followed longitudinally. Trimming stripped 6 bases from V and 0 bases from J, with 12 bases between. The CDR3 runs 15 residues. The germline CDR1 and CDR2 sequences are LNHDA and SQIVND (reference sequence). This sample was included in a study of blood T cell repertoires in COVID-19. About the study: Sources were T cells, B-cell-depleted T cells, or PBMCs; the material itself was cDNA or gDNA.

Authors' analysis steps: Estimates of nucleated cell counts were drawn from the amplification of reference gene primers. Clones were read by immunoSEQ multiplex PCR, and TCRdb kept only the in-frame ones, dropping some. For V, J and clone size, that table is used; D and trimming come from the DNA. Of 150,000 to 180,000 clones listed, about 80% were seen once; the top ten hold 9.5% to 13%. The TCR sequence derives from a woman aged 60 to 75 with COVID-19, enrolled during active disease. Sequencing used peripheral blood. This sequence joins TRBV19 and TRBJ2-1, with D unclear. DNA of the CDR3: TGTGCCAGTAGAGATGGTCTGAGCTCCTACAATGAGCAGTTCTTC. Translation: CASRDGLSSYNEQFF.